The 2 T cell receptor beta chains reported below all come from one sample, sequenced in a study of technical replicates of blood from four donors. Sequencing used immunoSEQ multiplex PCR; TCRdb keeps in-frame clones, though not all of them. The table includes about 88,000 clones, roughly 90% detected once. Material: T cells isolated from PBMCs. All receptors come from a human donor in good health.

This clone occurred once. The chain joins TRBV5-4 to TRBJ2-7; possibly TRBD2 for D (5 bases). V was trimmed by 2 bases and J by 3 bases, leaving 9 bases between them. The CDR3 is 13 residues long. Germline loops: CDR1 SGHNT, CDR2 YYREEE (reference sequence). Here the CDR3 reads CASSFGLNYEQYF. The CDR3, as DNA: TGTGCCAGCAGCTTTGGACTTAACTACGAGCAGTACTTC.

The J gene is TRBJ2-3, the V gene TRBV6-5; D gene unclear. This CDR3 is 15 amino acids long. Germline V lookup: CDR1 MNHEY, CDR2 SVGAGI. Trimming pared 0 bases from V and 1 base from J, leaving 8 bases between. CDR3 residues: CASSYSSMGTDTQYF. CDR3 nucleotide sequence: TGTGCCAGCAGTTACTCAAGCATGGGCACAGATACGCAGTATTTT.